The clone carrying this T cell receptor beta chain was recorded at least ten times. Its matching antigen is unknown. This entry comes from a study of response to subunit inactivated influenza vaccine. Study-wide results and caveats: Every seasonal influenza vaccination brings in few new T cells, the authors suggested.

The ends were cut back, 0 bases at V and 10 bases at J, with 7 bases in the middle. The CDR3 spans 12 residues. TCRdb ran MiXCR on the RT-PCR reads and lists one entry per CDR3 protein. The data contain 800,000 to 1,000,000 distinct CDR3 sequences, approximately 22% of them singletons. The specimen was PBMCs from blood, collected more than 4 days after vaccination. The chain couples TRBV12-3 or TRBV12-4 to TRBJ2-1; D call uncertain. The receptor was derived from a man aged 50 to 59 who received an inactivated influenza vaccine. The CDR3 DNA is TGTGCCAGCAGTTTAGCGTTGAACGAGCAGTTCTTC. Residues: CASSLALNEQFF.